A selection of T cell receptor beta chains follows, all from one sample in a study of CD4+ T cells in melanoma. Libraries were prepared by immunoSEQ multiplex PCR; TCRdb keeps only in-frame clonotypes and omits some of them. The sample has more than 110,000 clones; about 93% are singletons. These receptors all come from a human donor with melanoma. CDR3s include the opening cysteine and the closing phenylalanine or tryptophan. The D gene is left open where the match is weak. Some rows mark clone size as missing; the rest say once, few, many or name a class of expanded clone.

j_call: TRBJ1-5
d_call: .
clone_size: .
v_call: TRBV6-1
cdr3_nt: TGTGCCAGCAGTCTAGGATTTGGCCTCAATCAGCCCCAGCATTTT
cdr3_aa: CASSLGFGLNQPQHF

j_call: TRBJ1-1
d_call: .
clone_size: .
v_call: TRBV14
cdr3_nt: TGTGCCAGCAGCCAATTTAGGACCACTGAAGCTTTCTTT
cdr3_aa: CASSQFRTTEAFF

j_call: TRBJ2-1
d_call: TRBD2
clone_size: .
v_call: TRBV7-2
cdr3_nt: TGTGCCAGCAAAACGGGGGGGCCTTACAATGAGCAGTTCTTC
cdr3_aa: CASKTGGPYNEQFF

j_call: TRBJ2-7
d_call: TRBD1
clone_size: .
v_call: TRBV6-6
cdr3_nt: TGTGCCAGCAGGGACATCCGGGACAGACACTACGAGCAGTACTTC
cdr3_aa: CASRDIRDRHYEQYF

j_call: TRBJ2-7
d_call: .
clone_size: once
v_call: TRBV6-4
cdr3_nt: TGTGCCAGCAGAACAGGGACTCAGCAGTACTTC
cdr3_aa: CASRTGTQQYF

j_call: TRBJ1-1
d_call: .
clone_size: .
v_call: TRBV7-9
cdr3_nt: TGTGCCAGCACCAGGACCTCAGGGAACACTGAAGCTTTCTTT
cdr3_aa: CASTRTSGNTEAFF

j_call: TRBJ2-5
d_call: .
clone_size: .
v_call: TRBV7-9
cdr3_nt: TGTGCCAGCAGCTTCCCCTTCCAGGGTCAGACCCAGTACTTC
cdr3_aa: CASSFPFQGQTQYF

j_call: TRBJ1-6
d_call: .
clone_size: .
v_call: TRBV27
cdr3_nt: TGTGCCAGCAGTCCGAGGAAGCGCTCCTATAATTCACCCCTCCACTTT
cdr3_aa: CASSPRKRSYNSPLHF

j_call: TRBJ2-3
d_call: .
clone_size: .
v_call: TRBV29-1
cdr3_nt: TGCAGCGTCCGTGATGGTGGAACAACAGATACGCAGTATTTT
cdr3_aa: CSVRDGGTTDTQYF

j_call: TRBJ2-7
d_call: TRBD1
clone_size: .
v_call: TRBV5-1
cdr3_nt: TGCGCCAGCAGCATAATAACAGGGGCCTGGGGAGAGCAGTACTTC
cdr3_aa: CASSIITGAWGEQYF

j_call: TRBJ1-4
d_call: .
clone_size: once
v_call: TRBV11-2
cdr3_nt: TGTGCCAGCAGCTTAACTGCTACCGCAACTAATGAAAAACTGTTTTTT
cdr3_aa: CASSLTATATNEKLFF

j_call: TRBJ2-2
d_call: .
clone_size: .
v_call: TRBV5-1
cdr3_nt: TGCGCCAGCAGTCGGACAGCCGCGAACACCGGGGAGCTGTTTTTT
cdr3_aa: CASSRTAANTGELFF

j_call: TRBJ1-6
d_call: .
clone_size: .
v_call: TRBV10-1
cdr3_nt: TGCGCCGGGGGACGGGATGATTCACCCCTCCACTTT
cdr3_aa: CAGGRDDSPLHF

j_call: TRBJ1-4
d_call: .
clone_size: .
v_call: TRBV6-1
cdr3_nt: TGTGCCAGCCAACCGGGCCTAACACATGAAAAACTGTTTTTT
cdr3_aa: CASQPGLTHEKLFF

j_call: TRBJ2-7
d_call: .
clone_size: .
v_call: TRBV7-7
cdr3_nt: TGTGCCAGCAGCGCTGGCGGCGAGCAGTACTTC
cdr3_aa: CASSAGGEQYF

j_call: TRBJ1-2
d_call: TRBD1
clone_size: .
v_call: TRBV6-6
cdr3_nt: TGTGCCAGCAGAAGGGACAGGGGGCCTACCTATGGCTACACCTTC
cdr3_aa: CASRRDRGPTYGYTF

j_call: TRBJ2-7
d_call: .
clone_size: .
v_call: TRBV27
cdr3_nt: TGTGCCAGCAGTTCGACGACTTTGACAGTTGCCTACGAGCAGTACTTC
cdr3_aa: CASSSTTLTVAYEQYF

j_call: TRBJ2-2
d_call: .
clone_size: .
v_call: TRBV6-5
cdr3_nt: TGTGCCACCGCGGTCTACCCGAACACCGGGGAGCTGTTTTTT
cdr3_aa: CATAVYPNTGELFF

j_call: TRBJ2-5
d_call: .
clone_size: .
v_call: TRBV5-4
cdr3_nt: TGTGCCAGCAGCTTCGTTCCCCAGGGGCAGGAGACCCAGTACTTC
cdr3_aa: CASSFVPQGQETQYF

j_call: TRBJ1-1
d_call: .
clone_size: .
v_call: TRBV18
cdr3_nt: TGTGCCAGCTCATGGGTGCTCACTGAAGCTTTCTTT
cdr3_aa: CASSWVLTEAFF

j_call: TRBJ2-6
d_call: TRBD1
clone_size: .
v_call: TRBV4-2
cdr3_nt: TGTGCCAGCAGCCAAGTACAGGGGGACGGGTCTGGGGCCAACGTCCTGACTTTC
cdr3_aa: CASSQVQGDGSGANVLTF

j_call: TRBJ2-5
d_call: TRBD1
clone_size: .
v_call: TRBV6-6
cdr3_nt: TGTGCCAGCAGTTCCCCGGGACAGGGGGAGACCCAGTACTTC
cdr3_aa: CASSSPGQGETQYF

j_call: TRBJ2-7
d_call: .
clone_size: .
v_call: TRBV6-1
cdr3_nt: TGTGCCAGCAGTGCAGGGGAGGCCTACGAGCAGTACTTC
cdr3_aa: CASSAGEAYEQYF

j_call: TRBJ1-4
d_call: .
clone_size: .
v_call: TRBV11-2
cdr3_nt: TGTGCCAGCAGCTTAGGGGACGGAAGCATGAATGAAAAACTGTTTTTT
cdr3_aa: CASSLGDGSMNEKLFF

j_call: TRBJ2-7
d_call: .
clone_size: .
v_call: TRBV29-1
cdr3_nt: TGCAGCGTAGCGGAGGGGGAGCAGTACTTC
cdr3_aa: CSVAEGEQYF

j_call: TRBJ2-3
d_call: .
clone_size: .
v_call: TRBV11-1
cdr3_nt: TGTGCCAGCAGCTTCGGCCTGCCTCTGGCTACGCAGTATTTT
cdr3_aa: CASSFGLPLATQYF

j_call: TRBJ2-7
d_call: TRBD1
clone_size: once
v_call: TRBV29-1
cdr3_nt: TGCAGCGCCGGCAGACAGGGATACCCCGACGAGCAGTACTTC
cdr3_aa: CSAGRQGYPDEQYF

j_call: TRBJ1-5
d_call: .
clone_size: .
v_call: TRBV5-5
cdr3_nt: TGTGCCAGCAGCTTGGACAGGACTCAGCCCCAGCATTTT
cdr3_aa: CASSLDRTQPQHF

j_call: TRBJ1-1
d_call: TRBD1
clone_size: .
v_call: TRBV6-6
cdr3_nt: TGTGCCAGCCTGACAGGGGAGGCTGAAGCTTTCTTT
cdr3_aa: CASLTGEAEAFF

j_call: TRBJ2-6
d_call: .
clone_size: few
v_call: TRBV4-1
cdr3_nt: TGCGCCAGCAGCCAAGGTAGCTTAAGGGCACTGGCTGGGGCCAACGTCCTGACTTTC
cdr3_aa: CASSQGSLRALAGANVLTF

j_call: TRBJ1-1
d_call: .
clone_size: .
v_call: TRBV30
cdr3_nt: TGTGCCTGGATACCCTCGGCCTTGAACACTGAAGCTTTCTTT
cdr3_aa: CAWIPSALNTEAFF

j_call: TRBJ1-2
d_call: TRBD1
clone_size: .
v_call: TRBV9
cdr3_nt: TGTGCCAGCAGCGTACCTGGGCAGGGGGCGCGTGGCTACACCTTC
cdr3_aa: CASSVPGQGARGYTF

j_call: TRBJ1-2
d_call: .
clone_size: .
v_call: TRBV6-5
cdr3_nt: TGTGCCAGCAGTTACGAGGACCGGGGTGAGGGCTACACCTTC
cdr3_aa: CASSYEDRGEGYTF

j_call: TRBJ2-7
d_call: TRBD2
clone_size: .
v_call: TRBV18
cdr3_nt: TGTGCCAGCTCACCAACGGCTAGCGGGGGCATCGAGCAGTACTTC
cdr3_aa: CASSPTASGGIEQYF

j_call: TRBJ1-2
d_call: .
clone_size: .
v_call: TRBV11-2
cdr3_nt: TGTGCCAGCAGCGGAGTCCGGGCCGCCTCAGGTGGCTACACCTTC
cdr3_aa: CASSGVRAASGGYTF

j_call: TRBJ2-7
d_call: .
clone_size: .
v_call: TRBV9
cdr3_nt: TGTGCCAGCAGCGTCGGGGGAACTGGCGAGCAGTACTTC
cdr3_aa: CASSVGGTGEQYF

j_call: TRBJ2-7
d_call: .
clone_size: once
v_call: TRBV10-3
cdr3_nt: TGTGCCATCAGACCTCAGGGGAGCTCCTACGAGCAGTACTTC
cdr3_aa: CAIRPQGSSYEQYF